One sample yielded the 8 T cell receptor beta chains listed below, sequenced in a study of response to subunit inactivated influenza vaccine. TCRdb itself ran the RT-PCR reads through MiXCR, one entry per CDR3 protein. There are around 530,000 distinct CDR3 sequences in the sample; roughly 12% occur only once, and 10% lies in the top ten. The sample consisted of PBMCs from blood, taken on the day of vaccination. The receptors were gathered from a man aged 50-59 years who received an inactivated influenza vaccine.

To note about this clonotype: This may stem from a read error, because a much larger clone lies one nucleotide away. Since the CDR3 does not end with the conserved phenylalanine or tryptophan, this likely comes from a read error. The chain is built from TRBV12-3 or TRBV12-4 and TRBJ2-2, with D tentatively TRBD1 (5 bases). This CDR3 is 15 amino acids long. Deletions cut 2 bases from V and 0 bases from J, with 7 bases between. The CDR3 reads CASSLKGPNTGELFS. The DNA of the CDR3 is TGTGCCAGCAGTTTAAAGGGGCCGAACACCGGGGAGCTGTTTTCT.

V is TRBV12-3 or TRBV12-4 and J is TRBJ1-5, with D unclear. Deletions cut 3 bases from V and 0 bases from J, with 12 bases between. The CDR3 has 16 residues. CDR3 protein: CASSFFAAYSNQPQHF. Here the CDR3 DNA reads TGTGCCAGCAGTTTTTTCGCAGCGTATAGCAATCAGCCCCAGCATTTT.

J is TRBJ2-2 and V is TRBV27; D may correspond to TRBD1 or TRBD2 (5 bases each). Trimming removed 3 bases from V and 4 bases from J, with 21 bases in between. Germline V gene sequence: CDR1 MNHEY, CDR2 SMNVEV (reference sequence). The CDR3 extends over 18 amino acids. The CDR3 region has the DNA TGTGCCAGCAGTTTCGAGGGACCCAGAAATGGACGCACCGGGGAGCTGTTTTTT. The encoded protein is CASSFEGPRNGRTGELFF.

This clonotype has a count of ten or more. This chain uses TRBV11-2 with TRBJ2-1; D is uncertain. The CDR3 totals 14 residues. Germline V gives CDR1 SGHAT, CDR2 FQNNGV. V lost 0 bases to trimming and J lost 12 bases, with 15 bases between them. The CDR3 nucleotides are TGTGCCAGCAGCTTAGACAGAAGCCAAATTGGGCAGTTCTTC. Protein product: CASSLDRSQIGQFF.

The sample holds many counts of this clonotype. The genes are TRBV5-1 and TRBJ2-1; 9 nucleotides align to TRBD2. CDR3 length equals 15 residues. The ends lost 1 base at V and 5 bases at J; junction bases unmatched: 4. From germline, CDR1 is SGHRS and CDR2 YFSETQ. CDR3 coding DNA: TGCGCCAGCAGCTTGAGGCCTAGCGGGGACAATGAGCAGTTCTTC. It translates to CASSLRPSGDNEQFF. The whole variable domain, filled in from reference TRBV5-1 and TRBJ2-1, reads KAGVTQTPRYLIKTRGQQVTLSCSPISGHRSVSWYQQTPGQGLQFLFEYFSETQRNKGNFPGRFSGRQFSNSRSEMNVSTLELGDSALYLCASSLRPSGDNEQFFGPGTRLTVL.

There are a few counts of this clonotype. This chain uses TRBV27 with TRBJ1-3, with a weak D call TRBD1 (5 bases). The CDR3 contains 15 residues. Per germline, CDR1 MNHEY and CDR2 SMNVEV (reference sequence). Trimming cost V 5 bases and J 4 bases, with 15 bases left between them. The CDR3, as DNA: TGTGCCAGCAGTAGATCCGGGAGGACAGGAAACACCATATATTTT. This gives the protein CASSRSGRTGNTIYF.

This clonotype was seen a handful of times. The chain links TRBV5-1 to TRBJ2-3; D unclear. Germline V gene sequence: CDR1 SGHRS, CDR2 YFSETQ. The CDR3 spans 16 residues. V was cut by 3 bases and J by 1 base, with 15 bases left in between. The CDR3 sequence is CASSSFLHRGTDTQYF. CDR3 DNA sequence: TGCGCCAGCAGCTCTTTTCTCCATCGGGGCACAGATACGCAGTATTTT.

This clonotype was picked up a small number of times. J is TRBJ2-1 and V is TRBV20-1; 11 bases fit TRBD2. The V gene end was trimmed by 5 bases and the J gene end by 7 bases; junction bases not matched to a gene: 7. The CDR3 is 14 residues long. Per the germline V gene, CDR1 is DFQATT and CDR2 is SNEGSKA (reference sequence). The CDR3 loop reads CSALLAGAQNEQFF. The CDR3 nucleotides read TGCAGTGCTCTACTAGCGGGAGCTCAAAATGAGCAGTTCTTC.